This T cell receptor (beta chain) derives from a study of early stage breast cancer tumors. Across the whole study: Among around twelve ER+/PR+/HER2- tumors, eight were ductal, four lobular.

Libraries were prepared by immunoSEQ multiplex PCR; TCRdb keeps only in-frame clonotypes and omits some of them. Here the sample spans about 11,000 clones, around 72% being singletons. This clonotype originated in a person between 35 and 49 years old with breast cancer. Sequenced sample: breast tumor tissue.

CDR3 region: CASRELPFYNEQFF. CDR3 coding DNA: TGTGCCAGCAGAGAGCTTCCGTTCTACAATGAGCAGTTCTTC. This chain joins TRBV11-2 and TRBJ2-1; D gene uncertain. CDR1 and CDR2 (germline): SGHAT, FQNNGV. Trimming left V 6 bases short and J 3 bases short, with 12 bases between. The CDR3 is 14 residues long.